This TCR beta chain appears in the sequencing data of a study of chemoradiotherapy in HPV16-positive cancers. For the study at large: Two HPV16-positive patients' cells yielded candidate HPV-specific clones and common motifs. The study's findings and limits: Candidate HPV-specific clones and E7-related TCR motifs grew in tumor during treatment.

A single count supports this clone. What it binds is not known. TCRdb's table, derived via immunoSEQ multiplex PCR, lists solely in-frame clones and lacks some. The sample consists of over 900 clones, around 70% of them appearing once. Germline CDR1 is MGHRA and CDR2 is YSYEKL. With 0 bases removed from V and 4 bases from J, the gap between germline ends came to 16 bases. This CDR3 contains 17 residues. This TCR was recovered from a human donor with HPV-associated anogenital cancer. This material consisted of tumor tissue, taken from a patient who underwent chemoradiotherapy. This chain connects TRBV4-1 to TRBJ1-3; weak D call: TRBD1 (6 bases). The CDR3 reads CASSQEWGRGIGNTIYF. CDR3 bases: TGCGCCAGCAGCCAAGAATGGGGGCGGGGGATCGGAAACACCATATATTTT.